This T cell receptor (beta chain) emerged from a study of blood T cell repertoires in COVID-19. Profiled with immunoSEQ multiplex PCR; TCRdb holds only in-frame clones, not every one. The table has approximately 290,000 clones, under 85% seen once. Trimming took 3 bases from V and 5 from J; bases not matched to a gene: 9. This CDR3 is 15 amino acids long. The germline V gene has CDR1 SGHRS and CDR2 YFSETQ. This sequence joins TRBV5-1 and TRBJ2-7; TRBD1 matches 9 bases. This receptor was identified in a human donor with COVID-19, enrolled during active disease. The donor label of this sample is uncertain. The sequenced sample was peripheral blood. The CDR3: CASSSSGTGSDEQYF. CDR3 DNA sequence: TGCGCCAGCAGCTCATCCGGGACAGGGAGCGACGAGCAGTACTTC.